This T cell receptor beta chain was profiled in a study of PD-1 blockade in mismatch repair-deficient tumors. Findings and caveats of the study: Tumor-resident clones, often undetectable pretreatment in blood, expanded then contracted after pembrolizumab.

Sequenced by immunoSEQ multiplex PCR; TCRdb stores in-frame clones only, minus some. The data show 90,000 to 120,000 clones, 82% seen once. Germline-derived CDR1 and CDR2 are LGHNT and FRNRAP. V lost 5 bases, J lost 8 bases, and 19 bases lay in between. This CDR3 comprises 15 residues. About this clone itself: Its matching antigen is unknown.

The specimen was peripheral blood, collected roughly 35 weeks after starting pembrolizumab. The source of this sequence is an adult with mismatch repair-deficient cancer. This chain connects TRBV12-5 to TRBJ2-1, with no clear D. CDR3 sequence reads: CASGKGDVLSDEQFF. The CDR3, as DNA: TGTGCTAGTGGTAAGGGCGATGTTCTGTCTGATGAGCAGTTCTTC.